Below are 3 T cell receptor beta chains sequenced from a single sample in a study of cytomegalovirus exposure and HLA in healthy donors. The study ran its PCR with 60 Vbeta and 13 Jbeta primers. Generated by immunoSEQ multiplex PCR, the TCRdb table keeps only in-frame clones and is missing some. Found here are roughly 120,000 clones, over 70% of them singletons; the top ten hold approximately 4.1%. The sample consisted of PBMCs. Receptors were obtained from a woman between 35 and 50 years old in good health and CMV-seronegative.

This sequence joins TRBV5-6 and TRBJ2-3, with 12 bases identical to TRBD2. Germline CDR1 is SGHDT and CDR2 is YYEEEE. The CDR3 is 13 residues long. V lost 3 bases and J lost 11; bases outside the gene matches: 4. The CDR3, as DNA: TGTGCCAGCAGCTCGACTAGCGGGGGCCGGCAGTATTTT. Translation: CASSSTSGGRQYF.

This chain links TRBV7-2 with TRBJ1-3, with D possibly TRBD1 on 5 matching bases. V was cut by 4 bases and J by 4 bases, with 20 bases left in between. There are 17 residues in the CDR3. Looked up from germline, CDR1 is SGHTA and CDR2 is FQGNSA. As DNA, the CDR3 is TGTGCCAGCAGCTCTCGAACGTCAGGGTGGAACGGAAACACCATATATTTT. It translates to CASSSRTSGWNGNTIYF. The full variable domain, rest sourced from reference TRBV7-2 and TRBJ1-3, is GAGVSQSPSNKVTEKGKDVELRCDPISGHTALYWYRQSLGQGLEFLIYFQGNSAPDKSGLPSDRFSAERTGGSVSTLTIQRTQQEDSAVYLCASSSRTSGWNGNTIYFGEGSWLTVV.

The CDR3 region has the DNA TGTGCCAGCAGTTACGGACAGAATCAGCCCCAGCATTTT. Encoded protein: CASSYGQNQPQHF. This rearrangement joins TRBV6-5 to TRBJ1-5; a possible D gene is TRBD1 (6 bases). V lost 2 bases and J lost 4, with 6 bases in between. The CDR3 consists of 13 residues. Germline V lookup: CDR1 MNHEY, CDR2 SVGAGI.